The next 22 T cell receptor beta chains were all read from a single sample in a study of identical twins. In TCRdb, the 5' RACE reads were re-called with MiXCR into one record per CDR3 protein. The table has roughly 470,000 distinct CDR3 sequences, about 13% seen once. These sequences were also reported in another study, on yellow fever vaccine responses in identical twins.

Sequences were obtained from CD4+ T cells sorted from blood. These receptors were obtained from a woman under 30 in good health.

This clonotype was observed a few times. CDR3 protein: CATTQSSGNTIYF. The CDR3 DNA is TGTGCCACTACTCAGAGCTCTGGAAACACCATATATTTT. The chain employs TRBV10-3 and TRBJ1-3; no firm D call. CDR3 size: 13 residues. V was trimmed by 10 bases and J by 0 bases, leaving 10 bases between them. Germline assignment: CDR1 ENHRY and CDR2 SYGVKD.

This chain links TRBV6-1 with TRBJ2-1; D perhaps matches TRBD2 (7 bases). Per germline, CDR1 MNHNS and CDR2 SASEGT. The V and J ends lost 6 bases and 9 bases respectively, with 18 bases between them. The CDR3 runs 14 residues. CDR3 in amino acids: CASSLVDGGLEQFF. The DNA for the CDR3 is TGTGCCAGCAGCCTAGTGGACGGGGGGCTTGAGCAGTTCTTC.

This clonotype was observed at least ten times. The chain carries TRBV4-3 and TRBJ2-7; D is perhaps TRBD2 (6 bases). The CDR3 loop spans 15 amino acids. The germline V gene encodes CDR1 LGHNA and CDR2 YSLEER. The ends were cut back, 1 base at V and 4 bases at J, with 14 bases in the middle. In nucleotides, the CDR3 is TGCGCCAGCAGCCAAGTGGCGGGAAGCCAATACGAGCAGTACTTC. Encoded protein: CASSQVAGSQYEQYF.

This clonotype was detected a few times. V is TRBV6-5 and J is TRBJ2-5; 9 bases map to TRBD2. This CDR3 comprises 15 residues. V was pared by 4 bases and J by 5 bases, with 8 bases of the junction left unmatched. CDR1 and CDR2 from the germline V gene are MNHEY and SVGAGI. CDR3: CASSFRASGTETQYF. The CDR3 DNA reads TGTGCCAGCAGTTTTCGGGCTAGCGGGACCGAGACCCAGTACTTC.

This clonotype was seen at least ten times. The rearrangement uses TRBV4-3 and TRBJ2-3, with TRBD2 matching 12 bases. The germline V gene has CDR1 LGHNA and CDR2 YSLEER. This CDR3 has 15 residues. V lost 4 bases and J lost 3; bases outside the gene matches: 2. The CDR3 DNA sequence: TGCGCCAGCAGCCTCGGGACTAGCGGGACAGATACGCAGTATTTT. Encoded protein: CASSLGTSGTDTQYF.

The chain links TRBV14 to TRBJ2-1; D unresolved. Germline V gene data show CDR1 as SGHDN and CDR2 as FVKESK. Trimming cost V 4 bases and J 6 bases, with 13 bases left between them. This CDR3 spans 14 amino acids. The CDR3 region is CASSRVSFVNEQFF. The CDR3 DNA reads as TGTGCCAGCAGCCGAGTGTCTTTCGTCAATGAGCAGTTCTTC.

This clonotype was detected a few times. CDR3 amino acids: CASSKVRGPYEQYF. The CDR3 coding sequence is TGTGCCAGCAGCAAAGTACGGGGCCCCTACGAGCAGTACTTC. This chain links TRBV21-1 with TRBJ2-7. TRBV21-1 is reported as a pseudogene. CDR3 length: 14 residues.

V is TRBV11-2 and J is TRBJ2-7; 10 nucleotides agree with TRBD1. From germline, CDR1 is SGHAT and CDR2 FQNNGV. Trimming took 5 bases from V and 5 from J; bases not matched to a gene: 12. This CDR3 spans 16 amino acids. The CDR3 loop reads CASSAWPPTGGHEQYF. The CDR3 coding sequence is TGTGCCAGCAGCGCATGGCCCCCGACAGGGGGCCACGAGCAGTACTTC.

This clonotype was counted only a few times. This rearrangement joins TRBV24-1 to TRBJ2-5; 12 nucleotides align to TRBD1. The germline CDR1 and CDR2 sequences are KGHDR and SFDVKD. This CDR3 has 16 residues. The ends lost 4 bases at V and 3 bases at J; junction bases unmatched: 5. CDR3 nucleotides: TGTGCCACCAGTGACCCTGGGACAGGGGGCAAAGAGACCCAGTACTTC. Its protein is CATSDPGTGGKETQYF.

This clonotype was seen a few times. The chain combines TRBV6-2 or TRBV6-3 with TRBJ2-1; 7 bases map to TRBD1. The J segment lost 8 bases and the V segment lost 3 bases, leaving 7 bases of the junction unmatched. This CDR3 region has 14 residues. Germline CDR1 is MNHEY and CDR2 is SVGEGT. CDR3 amino acids: CASSYRQGLDEQFF. CDR3 nucleotides: TGTGCCAGCAGTTATCGACAGGGTTTGGATGAGCAGTTCTTC.

This chain uses TRBV7-9 with TRBJ1-6, with 7 bases aligning to TRBD1. Germline V CDR1 and CDR2: SEHNR, FQNEAQ (reference sequence). The CDR3 extends over 15 amino acids. V was pared by 5 bases and J by 7 bases, with 8 bases of the junction left unmatched. This CDR3 reads CASSQRGQPNSPLHF. As DNA, the CDR3 is TGTGCCAGCAGCCAGAGGGGGCAGCCGAATTCACCCCTCCACTTT.

In this sample, this clonotype turned up a few times. The V and J genes are TRBV6-5 and TRBJ1-6; D perhaps matches TRBD1 (5 bases). CDR1 MNHEY and CDR2 SVGAGI come from the germline V gene. There are 14 residues in the CDR3. V lost 3 bases to trimming and J lost 11 bases, with 14 bases between them. Written as DNA, the CDR3 is TGTGCCAGCAGTTATACCAGGGAGGGAGCACCCCTCCACTTT. It translates to CASSYTREGAPLHF.

In this sample, this clonotype turned up many times. The chain joins TRBV20-1 to TRBJ1-2; D is ambiguous. Per the germline V gene, CDR1 is DFQATT and CDR2 is SNEGSKA (reference sequence). This CDR3 spans 14 amino acids. Trimming removed 0 bases from V and 4 bases from J, with 12 bases in between. This CDR3 reads CSARDGETVYGYTF. CDR3 nucleotides: TGCAGTGCTAGAGATGGGGAGACGGTCTATGGCTACACCTTC.

The CDR3 is CASSQGGNIPTYEQYF. The CDR3 DNA is TGTGCCAGCAGCCAAGGGGGAAACATACCCACCTACGAGCAGTACTTC. The chain combines TRBV14 with TRBJ2-7; D is unresolved. With 1 base removed from V and 2 bases from J, the gap between germline ends came to 15 bases. The V gene's germline CDR1 is SGHDN and CDR2 FVKESK. The CDR3 is made up of 16 amino acids.

This clonotype has more than one count but fewer than ten. The chain joins TRBV14 to TRBJ1-5, with D possibly TRBD1 on 5 matching bases. CDR3 length equals 14 residues. Trimming pared 4 bases from V and 8 bases from J, leaving 15 bases between. Germline CDR1 is SGHDN and CDR2 is FVKESK. The CDR3 here is CASSRAGTIEPQHF. The CDR3 DNA is TGTGCCAGCAGCCGAGCCGGGACCATCGAGCCCCAGCATTTT.

This chain uses TRBV10-1 with TRBJ2-6; no clear D gene. The CDR3 covers 15 residues. The V gene's germline CDR1 is WNHNN and CDR2 SYGVQD (reference sequence). Trimming shortened V by 2 bases and J by 0 bases, and 5 bases separated the two germline ends. The CDR3 is CASSEDTSGANVLTF. In DNA, the CDR3 is TGCGCCAGCAGTGAGGACACCTCTGGGGCCAACGTCCTGACTTTC.

V gene TRBV4-1 combines with J gene TRBJ2-7; 9 bases map to TRBD2. The germline V gene encodes CDR1 MGHRA and CDR2 YSYEKL. V was pared by 4 bases and J by 6 bases, with 10 bases of the junction left unmatched. The CDR3 is made up of 15 amino acids. The CDR3 reads CASSPVAGERSEQYF. In DNA, the CDR3 is TGCGCCAGCAGCCCCGTAGCGGGAGAACGTAGCGAGCAGTACTTC.

Many counts were recorded for this clonotype. V is TRBV28 and J is TRBJ2-6; D remains ambiguous. The CDR3 sequence is 17 residues long. Looked up from germline, CDR1 is MDHEN and CDR2 is SYDVKM. Trimming took 7 bases from V and 0 from J, leaving 16 bases between them. The CDR3 bases are TGTGCCAGCAACGACGCGGACGCATACTCTGGGGCCAACGTCCTGACTTTC. Its translation: CASNDADAYSGANVLTF.

This clonotype was counted only a few times. This sequence joins TRBV2 and TRBJ2-2; D is possibly TRBD1 or TRBD2 (5 bases each). This CDR3 is 15 amino acids long. Germline CDR1 reads SNHLY; CDR2 reads FYNNEI. Trimming pared 2 bases from V and 5 bases from J, leaving 12 bases between. CDR3: CASSERGRETGELFF. In DNA form, the CDR3 reads TGTGCCAGCAGTGAACGGGGCAGGGAAACCGGGGAGCTGTTTTTT.

A few counts support this clonotype. The chain carries TRBV20-1 and TRBJ2-7; D is unresolved. The germline V gene encodes CDR1 DFQATT and CDR2 SNEGSKA (reference sequence). The CDR3 has 12 amino acids. V was cut by 5 bases and J by 6 bases, with 14 bases left in between. CDR3 residues: CSALLSAREQYF. The CDR3 DNA is TGCAGTGCTCTCCTTTCAGCTCGCGAGCAGTACTTC.

This clonotype was counted only a few times. The chain joins TRBV4-3 to TRBJ2-1, with D hard to call. This CDR3 has 13 amino acids. Trimming pared 0 bases from V and 5 bases from J, leaving 5 bases between. Germline V gene sequence: CDR1 LGHNA, CDR2 YSLEER. The CDR3 nucleotides are TGCGCCAGCAGCCAAGAACGGCACAATGAGCAGTTCTTC. It codes for CASSQERHNEQFF.

The CDR3 sequence: CASSLGLVGNQPQHF. The CDR3 bases are TGTGCCAGCAGCTTGGGACTAGTCGGCAATCAGCCCCAGCATTTT. The chain has TRBV7-9 and TRBJ1-5; TRBD1 might be the D (5 bases). V was pared by 3 bases and J by 2 bases, with 11 bases between. The CDR3 is 15 amino acids. From germline, CDR1 is SEHNR and CDR2 FQNEAQ (reference sequence).